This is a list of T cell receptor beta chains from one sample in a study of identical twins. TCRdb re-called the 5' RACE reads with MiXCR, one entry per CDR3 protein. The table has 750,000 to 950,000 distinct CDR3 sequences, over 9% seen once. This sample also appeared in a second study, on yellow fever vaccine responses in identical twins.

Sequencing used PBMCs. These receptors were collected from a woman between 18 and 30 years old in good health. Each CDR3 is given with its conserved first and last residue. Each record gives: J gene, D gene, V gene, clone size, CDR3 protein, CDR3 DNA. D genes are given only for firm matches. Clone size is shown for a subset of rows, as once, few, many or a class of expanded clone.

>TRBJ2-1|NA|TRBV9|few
CASSVGTQSSYNEQFF
TGTGCCAGCAGCGTAGGGACCCAGAGCTCCTACAATGAGCAGTTCTTC
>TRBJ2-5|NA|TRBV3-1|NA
CASSPQVANWETQYF
TGTGCCAGCAGCCCACAGGTGGCAAACTGGGAGACCCAGTACTTC
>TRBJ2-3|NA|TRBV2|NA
CASSRPGPDTQYF
TGTGCCAGCAGCCGACCGGGGCCAGATACGCAGTATTTT
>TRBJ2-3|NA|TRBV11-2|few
CASSLSSTRSQYF
TGTGCCAGCAGCTTATCCTCTACCCGGTCGCAGTATTTT
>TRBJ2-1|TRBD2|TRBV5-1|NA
CASSLVQRGEPFF
TGCGCCAGCAGCTTGGTCCAGCGGGGTGAGCCGTTCTTC
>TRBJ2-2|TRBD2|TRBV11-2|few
CASSLEVLAVHTGELFF
TGTGCCAGCAGCTTAGAAGTACTAGCGGTTCACACCGGGGAGCTGTTTTTT
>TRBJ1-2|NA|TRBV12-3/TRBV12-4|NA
CASSRGVDYGYTF
TGTGCCAGCAGCCGGGGCGTAGACTATGGCTACACCTTC
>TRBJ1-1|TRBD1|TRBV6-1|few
CASRSGTGGHGVANTEAFF
TGTGCCAGCAGGTCCGGGACAGGGGGCCACGGAGTAGCAAACACTGAAGCTTTCTTT
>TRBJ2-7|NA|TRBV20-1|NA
CSATGSGGEQYF
TGCAGTGCCACAGGTTCCGGTGGCGAGCAGTACTTC
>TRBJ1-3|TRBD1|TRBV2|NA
CASSETGAYSGNTIYF
TGTGCCAGCAGTGAAACAGGGGCTTACTCTGGAAACACCATATATTTT
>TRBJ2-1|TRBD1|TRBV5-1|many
CASSYSGGAYNEQFF
TGCGCCAGCAGCTATTCAGGGGGCGCCTACAATGAGCAGTTCTTC
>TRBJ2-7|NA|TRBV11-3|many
CASSLGRGLDEQYF
TGTGCCAGCAGTCTCGGTCGGGGTTTAGACGAGCAGTACTTC
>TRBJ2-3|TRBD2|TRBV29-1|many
CSAQQTSGGTDTQYF
TGCAGCGCCCAGCAAACTAGCGGGGGAACAGATACGCAGTATTTT
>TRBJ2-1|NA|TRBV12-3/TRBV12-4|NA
CASSPAGASSYNEQFF
TGTGCCAGCAGTCCCGCCGGGGCGAGCTCCTACAATGAGCAGTTCTTC
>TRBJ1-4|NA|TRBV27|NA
CASRGLSRVQSNEKLFF
TGTGCCAGCAGAGGGTTGAGTCGGGTACAGAGTAATGAAAAACTGTTTTTT
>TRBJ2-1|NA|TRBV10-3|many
CAISEFGGTSYNEQFF
TGTGCCATCAGTGAGTTCGGCGGGACTTCCTACAATGAGCAGTTCTTC
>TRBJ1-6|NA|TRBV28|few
CASTLIRVGNSPLHF
TGTGCCAGCACTCTGATCAGGGTGGGGAATTCACCCCTCCACTTT
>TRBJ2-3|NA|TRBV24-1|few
CATSDAGTARSTDTQYF
TGTGCCACCAGTGACGCGGGGACAGCCCGGAGCACAGATACGCAGTATTTT
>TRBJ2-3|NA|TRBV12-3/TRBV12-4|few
CASSFHPDRTDTQYF
TGTGCCAGCAGTTTTCACCCGGACAGAACAGATACGCAGTATTTT
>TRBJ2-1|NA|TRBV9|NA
CASSLIPTRQTDNEQFF
TGTGCCAGCAGCCTTATCCCGACTAGACAAACTGACAATGAGCAGTTCTTC
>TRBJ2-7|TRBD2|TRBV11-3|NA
CASSLGRTSAYEQYF
TGTGCCAGCAGCTTAGGGAGGACTAGCGCCTACGAGCAGTACTTC
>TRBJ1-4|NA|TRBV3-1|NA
CASSQGLDLRLFF
TGTGCCAGCAGCCAAGGGCTCGATCTCAGACTGTTTTTT
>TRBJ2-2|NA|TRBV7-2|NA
CARSFPNTGELFF
TGTGCCAGATCCTTTCCGAACACCGGGGAGCTGTTTTTT
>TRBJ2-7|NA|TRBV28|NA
CASSFPQRSYEQYF
TGTGCCAGCAGTTTCCCCCAGCGCTCCTACGAGCAGTACTTC
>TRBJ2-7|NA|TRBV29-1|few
CSVVGGRSSYEQYF
TGCAGCGTTGTGGGTGGACGGTCCTCCTACGAGCAGTACTTC
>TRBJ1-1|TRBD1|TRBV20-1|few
CSARPGQGNTEAFF
TGCAGTGCCCGACCGGGACAGGGGAACACTGAAGCTTTCTTT